This T cell receptor (beta chain) was captured by sequencing in a study of graft-versus-host responses after intestinal transplantation. General study findings and limits: Early post-transplant falls in HvG clones accompanied the peak levels of circulating GvH clones. Within allografts, high graft-versus-host to host-versus-graft clonal ratios were seen among patients with graft-donor T cell macrochimerism. The marrow of recipients harbored GvH clones, and ileum or blood showed some of them first.

Libraries were prepared by immunoSEQ multiplex PCR; TCRdb keeps only in-frame clonotypes and omits some of them. The table lists about 15,000 clones, 35% to 40% of them singletons, with roughly 14% in the top ten. This CDR3 has 15 residues. Germline loops: CDR1 SGHKS, CDR2 YYEKEE (reference sequence). V shed 0 bases and J shed 2 bases, with 9 bases lying between them. Irradiated stimulators labeled with violet dye, roughly 200,000 in number, were plated with roughly 200,000 CFSE-labeled responders. Post-reaction sorting isolated proliferating CFSE-low CD3+CD4+ and CD3+CD8+ responders. This clone is labeled medium-sized (0.01 to 0.1%).

Here the sequenced sample was alloreactive CD8+ T cells from a mixed lymphocyte reaction culture, taken before intestinal transplant. The subset is: CFSE-low proliferating T cells sorted from roughly six-day pre-transplant mixed lymphocyte reaction (GvH or HvG direction). The sequence was obtained from a human patient who received an intestinal transplant. The rearrangement links TRBV5-5 to TRBJ1-5; possibly TRBD1 for D (6 bases). Written as DNA, the CDR3 is TGTGCCAGCAGCTTGGTACCAGGGGGCAATCAGCCCCAGCATTTT. This codes for CASSLVPGGNQPQHF.